A few counts support the clone carrying this TCR beta chain. Its antigen remains unidentified. The V end lost 3 bases, the J end lost 4 bases, and 10 bases lay between the germline ends. This CDR3 has 15 amino acids. The data originate from a study of T-cell reconstitution after alpha-beta-depleted transplantation in children. Whole-study findings and limits: At the one-year point after transplant, T-cell counts and TCRbeta diversity were found to come mostly from T cells that had been newly produced. Reportedly, only several hundred clones from non-depleted graft cells drove alpha-beta T-cell counts at about two months.

The TCRbeta library incorporated unique molecular identifiers. TCRdb reprocessed the PCR reads via MiXCR and lists one record per CDR3 protein. The table lists 700,000 to 850,000 distinct CDR3 sequences, roughly 15% of them singletons. The V and J genes are TRBV12-3 or TRBV12-4 and TRBJ2-6; D is ambiguous. This receptor was obtained from a male patient younger than 18 who had a stem cell transplant for acute lymphoblastic leukemia, so the T cells may come from the graft donor. Sequenced here: PBMCs, mostly from graft donor cells, sampled 360 days after TCRalphabeta/CD19-depleted stem cell transplant. The CDR3 sequence is CASSFQVSGANVLTF. As DNA, the CDR3 is TGTGCCAGCAGTTTCCAGGTATCCGGGGCCAACGTCCTGACTTTC.